This T cell receptor beta chain is from a study of cytomegalovirus exposure and HLA in healthy donors. The PCR ran on 60 Vbeta and 13 Jbeta primers. Assay used: immunoSEQ multiplex PCR; TCRdb lists only in-frame clones, some missing. This table holds around 100,000 clones. The CDR3 loop spans 14 amino acids. Germline-derived CDR1 and CDR2 are SGDLS and YYNGEE. V lost 4 bases, J lost 6 bases, and 13 bases lay in between. This receptor was obtained from a man between 25 and 39 years old in good health and CMV-seronegative. The chain carries TRBV9 and TRBJ2-2; maybe TRBD1 (6 bases). Source material: PBMCs. The CDR3 sequence is CASSIYREAGELFF. DNA of the CDR3: TGTGCCAGCAGCATATACAGGGAAGCCGGGGAGCTGTTTTTT.